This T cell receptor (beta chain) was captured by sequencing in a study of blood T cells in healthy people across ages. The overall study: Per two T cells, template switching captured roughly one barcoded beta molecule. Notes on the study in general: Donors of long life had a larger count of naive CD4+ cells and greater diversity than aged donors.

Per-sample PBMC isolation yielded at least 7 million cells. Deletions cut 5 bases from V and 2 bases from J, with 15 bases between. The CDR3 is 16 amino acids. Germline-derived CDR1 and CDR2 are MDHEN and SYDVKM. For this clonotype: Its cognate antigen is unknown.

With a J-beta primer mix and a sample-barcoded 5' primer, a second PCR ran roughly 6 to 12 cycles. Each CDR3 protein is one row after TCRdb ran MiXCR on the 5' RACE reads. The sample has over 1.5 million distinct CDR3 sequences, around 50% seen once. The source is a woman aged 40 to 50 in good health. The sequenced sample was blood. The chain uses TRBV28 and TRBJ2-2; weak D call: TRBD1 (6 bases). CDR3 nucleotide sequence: TGTGCCAGCAGTCAGATGACAGGCCCAAACACCGGGGAGCTGTTTTTT. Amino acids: CASSQMTGPNTGELFF.